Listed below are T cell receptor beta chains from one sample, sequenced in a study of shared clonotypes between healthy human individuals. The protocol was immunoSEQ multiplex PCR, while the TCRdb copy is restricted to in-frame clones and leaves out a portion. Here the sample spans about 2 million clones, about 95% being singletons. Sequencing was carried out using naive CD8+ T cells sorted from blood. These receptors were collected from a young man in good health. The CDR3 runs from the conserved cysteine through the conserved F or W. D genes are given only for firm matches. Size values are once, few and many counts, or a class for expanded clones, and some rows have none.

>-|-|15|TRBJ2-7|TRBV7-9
CASSPGFSLPYEQYF
TGTGCCAGCAGCCCGGGTTTTAGCTTGCCGTACGAGCAGTACTTC
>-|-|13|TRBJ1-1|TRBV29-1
CSVEDPGVTEAFF
TGCAGCGTTGAAGATCCAGGGGTTACTGAAGCTTTCTTT
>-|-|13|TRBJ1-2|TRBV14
CASSQAGQYGYTF
TGTGCCAGCAGCCAAGCCGGGCAATACGGCTACACCTTC
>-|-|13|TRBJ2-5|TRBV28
CAIRSGGRETQYF
TGTGCCATCCGCTCCGGGGGGCGTGAGACCCAGTACTTC
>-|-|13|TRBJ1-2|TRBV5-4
CASSLAGSYGYTF
TGTGCCAGCAGCTTGGCTGGTTCCTATGGCTACACCTTC
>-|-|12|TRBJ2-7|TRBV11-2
CASSPDSYEQYF
TGTGCCAGCAGTCCCGATTCCTACGAGCAGTACTTC
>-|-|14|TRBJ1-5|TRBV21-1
CASSPTGINQPQHF
TGTGCCAGCTCCCCTACTGGGATCAATCAGCCCCAGCATTTT
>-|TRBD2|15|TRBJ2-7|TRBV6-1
CASSETLAAIYEQYF
TGTGCCAGCAGTGAAACTCTAGCGGCTATCTACGAGCAGTACTTC
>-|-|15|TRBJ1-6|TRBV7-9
CASRGWGDGGSPLHF
TGTGCCAGCAGGGGCTGGGGGGACGGCGGTTCACCCCTCCACTTT
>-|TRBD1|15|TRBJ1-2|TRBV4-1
CASSHPGQGASGYTF
TGCGCCAGCAGCCATCCCGGACAGGGGGCGTCCGGCTACACCTTC
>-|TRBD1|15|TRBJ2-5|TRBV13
CASSLGQGAQETQYF
TGTGCCAGCAGCCTAGGACAGGGGGCCCAAGAGACCCAGTACTTC
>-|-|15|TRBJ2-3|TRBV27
CASSSSWGDTDTQYF
TGTGCCAGCAGTTCCTCGTGGGGGGACACAGATACGCAGTATTTT
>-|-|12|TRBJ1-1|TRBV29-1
CSESGDGGVAFF
TGCAGCGAATCGGGCGACGGGGGGGTTGCTTTCTTT
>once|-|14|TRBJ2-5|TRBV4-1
CASSLTGAQETQYF
TGCGCCAGCAGCCTGACAGGAGCCCAAGAGACCCAGTACTTC
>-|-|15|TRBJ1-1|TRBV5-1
CASSGSPRGNTEAFF
TGCGCCAGCAGCGGAAGTCCAAGGGGGAACACTGAAGCTTTCTTT
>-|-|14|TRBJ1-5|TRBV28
CASSFVQGRQPQHF
TGTGCCAGCAGTTTTGTCCAGGGCAGGCAGCCCCAGCATTTT
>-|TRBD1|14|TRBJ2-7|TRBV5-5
CASSQRTGTYEQYF
TGTGCCAGCAGCCAGCGGACAGGGACCTACGAGCAGTACTTC
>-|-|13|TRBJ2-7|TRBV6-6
CASSPGQTYEQYF
TGTGCCAGCAGCCCCGGACAGACCTACGAGCAGTACTTC
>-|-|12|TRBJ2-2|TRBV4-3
CASADMGGELFF
TGCGCCAGCGCAGACATGGGCGGGGAGCTGTTTTTT
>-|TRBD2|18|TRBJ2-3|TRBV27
CASRGRLAGGILTDTQYF
TGTGCCAGCAGGGGGCGACTAGCGGGAGGCATCCTCACAGATACGCAGTATTTT
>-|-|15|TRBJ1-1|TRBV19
CASSPQGLPNTEAFF
TGTGCCAGTAGTCCCCAGGGGCTACCGAACACTGAAGCTTTCTTT
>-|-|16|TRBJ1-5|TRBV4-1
CASSPEDTEFNQPQHF
TGCGCCAGCAGCCCCGAAGACACAGAGTTCAATCAGCCCCAGCATTTT
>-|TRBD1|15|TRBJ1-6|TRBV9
CASSGGTGYNSPLHF
TGTGCCAGCAGCGGGGGGACAGGCTATAATTCACCCCTCCACTTT
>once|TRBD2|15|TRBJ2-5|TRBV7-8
CASSFRTGGRETQYF
TGTGCCAGCAGCTTCAGGACGGGCGGGAGAGAGACCCAGTACTTC
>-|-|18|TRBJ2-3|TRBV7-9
CASSLNSRPSASTDTQYF
TGTGCCAGCAGCTTAAATAGCCGGCCAAGTGCTAGCACAGATACGCAGTATTTT
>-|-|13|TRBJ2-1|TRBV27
CASSFADDNEQFF
TGTGCCAGCAGTTTTGCAGACGACAATGAGCAGTTCTTC
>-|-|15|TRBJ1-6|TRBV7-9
CASSSRPTPNSPLHF
TGTGCCAGCAGCTCGCGTCCAACCCCTAATTCACCCCTCCACTTT
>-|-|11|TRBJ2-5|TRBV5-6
CASSFGETQYF
TGTGCCAGCTCCTTCGGGGAGACCCAGTACTTC
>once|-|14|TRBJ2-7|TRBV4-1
CASSQEEGAYEQYF
TGCGCCAGCAGCCAAGAGGAAGGAGCCTACGAGCAGTACTTC
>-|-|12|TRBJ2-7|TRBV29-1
CSVVAANYEQYF
TGCAGCGTGGTAGCGGCAAACTACGAGCAGTACTTC
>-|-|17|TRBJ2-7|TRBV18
CASSPPFGGQTPYEQYF
TGTGCCAGCTCACCACCTTTCGGAGGACAGACCCCCTACGAGCAGTACTTC
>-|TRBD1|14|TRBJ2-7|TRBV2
CASAWDRGTYEQYF
TGTGCCAGCGCTTGGGACAGGGGGACCTACGAGCAGTACTTC
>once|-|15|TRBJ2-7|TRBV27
CASSFGAGQFYEQYF
TGTGCCAGCAGTTTCGGTGCGGGACAATTCTACGAGCAGTACTTC
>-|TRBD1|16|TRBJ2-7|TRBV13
CASSTRTGFGTYEQYF
TGTGCCAGCAGCACCCGGACAGGGTTTGGAACCTACGAGCAGTACTTC
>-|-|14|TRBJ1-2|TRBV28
CASSLGPGDYGYTF
TGTGCCAGCAGTTTAGGCCCGGGTGACTATGGCTACACCTTC
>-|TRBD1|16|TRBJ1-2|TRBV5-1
CASSLGGQHPNYGYTF
TGCGCCAGCAGCTTGGGGGGACAGCACCCTAACTATGGCTACACCTTC
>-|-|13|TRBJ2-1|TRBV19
CATSSSSYNEQFF
TGTGCCACTTCTTCGAGCTCCTACAATGAGCAGTTCTTC
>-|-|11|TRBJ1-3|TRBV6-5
CASTTGNTIYF
TGTGCCAGCACCACTGGAAACACCATATATTTT
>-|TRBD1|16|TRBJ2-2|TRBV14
CASSQWTGGYTGELFF
TGTGCCAGCAGCCAATGGACAGGGGGTTACACCGGGGAGCTGTTTTTT
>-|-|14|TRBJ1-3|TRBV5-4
CASSLGGQENTIYF
TGTGCCAGCAGCTTGGGGGGGCAGGAAAACACCATATATTTT
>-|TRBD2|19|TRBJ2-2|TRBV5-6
CASSPRTSGRVTGTGELFF
TGTGCCAGCAGCCCCCGGACTAGCGGGAGGGTTACTGGTACCGGGGAGCTGTTTTTT
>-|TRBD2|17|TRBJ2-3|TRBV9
CASSVEGSGRVFDTQYF
TGTGCCAGCAGCGTAGAAGGTAGCGGGAGAGTGTTTGATACGCAGTATTTT